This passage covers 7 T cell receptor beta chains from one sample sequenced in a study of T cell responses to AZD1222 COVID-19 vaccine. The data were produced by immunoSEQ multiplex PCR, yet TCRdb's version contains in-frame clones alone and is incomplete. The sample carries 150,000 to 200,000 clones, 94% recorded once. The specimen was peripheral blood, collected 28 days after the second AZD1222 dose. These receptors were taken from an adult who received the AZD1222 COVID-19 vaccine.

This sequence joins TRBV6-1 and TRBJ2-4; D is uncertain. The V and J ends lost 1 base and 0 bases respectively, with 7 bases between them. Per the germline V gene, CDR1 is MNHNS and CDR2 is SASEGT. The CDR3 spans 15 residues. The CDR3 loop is CASSEDGLAKNIQYF. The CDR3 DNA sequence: TGTGCCAGCAGTGAAGACGGCCTAGCCAAAAACATTCAGTACTTC.

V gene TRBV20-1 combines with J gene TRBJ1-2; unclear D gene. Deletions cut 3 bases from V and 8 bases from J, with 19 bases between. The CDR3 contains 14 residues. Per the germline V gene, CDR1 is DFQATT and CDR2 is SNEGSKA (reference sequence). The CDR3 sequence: CSASQDLPANGYTF. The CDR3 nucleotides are TGCAGTGCTAGTCAGGACTTACCGGCGAACGGCTACACCTTC.

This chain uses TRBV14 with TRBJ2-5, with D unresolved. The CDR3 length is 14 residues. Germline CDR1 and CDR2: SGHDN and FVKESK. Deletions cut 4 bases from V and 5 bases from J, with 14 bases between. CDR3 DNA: TGTGCCAGCAGCCTAAGTCTGGGGTACGAGACCCAGTACTTC. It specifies CASSLSLGYETQYF.

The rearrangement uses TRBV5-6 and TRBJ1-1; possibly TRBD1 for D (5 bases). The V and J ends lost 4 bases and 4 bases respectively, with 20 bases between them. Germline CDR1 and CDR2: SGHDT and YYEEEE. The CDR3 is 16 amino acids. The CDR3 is CASSPGIWGRGTEAFF. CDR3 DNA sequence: TGTGCCAGCAGCCCAGGTATCTGGGGACGCGGCACTGAAGCTTTCTTT.

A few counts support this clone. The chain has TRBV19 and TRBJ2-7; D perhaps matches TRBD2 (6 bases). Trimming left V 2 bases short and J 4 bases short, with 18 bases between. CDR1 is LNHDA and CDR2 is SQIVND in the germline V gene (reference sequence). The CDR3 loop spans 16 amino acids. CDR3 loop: CASSIKSRGDGYEQYF. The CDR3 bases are TGTGCCAGTAGTATAAAGTCCCGCGGGGATGGGTACGAGCAGTACTTC.

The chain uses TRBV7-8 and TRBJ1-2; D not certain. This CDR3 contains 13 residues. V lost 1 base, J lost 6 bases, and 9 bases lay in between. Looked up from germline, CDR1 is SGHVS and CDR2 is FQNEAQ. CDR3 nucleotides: TGTGCCAGCAGCTTAGGCTACGTCGATGGCTACACCTTC. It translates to CASSLGYVDGYTF.

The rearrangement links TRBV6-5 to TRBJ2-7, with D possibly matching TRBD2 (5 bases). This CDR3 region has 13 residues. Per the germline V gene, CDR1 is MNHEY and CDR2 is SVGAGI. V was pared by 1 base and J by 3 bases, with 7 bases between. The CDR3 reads CASSYYGVYEQYF. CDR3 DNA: TGTGCCAGCAGTTACTACGGGGTCTACGAGCAGTACTTC.